A single sample gave rise to the 15 T cell receptor beta chains below, sequenced in a study of CD8+ T cells in alopecia areata. cDNA prepared by RNA extraction and subsequent reverse transcription served as the template for sequencing. Measured with immunoSEQ multiplex PCR; TCRdb has only the in-frame clones, and not every one. This table holds around 200,000 clones, more than 60% found once. This material consisted of CD4+ T cells sorted from blood, taken at week 0. Receptors were obtained from a human donor with alopecia areata.

V gene TRBV27 combines with J gene TRBJ2-7; 10 bases match TRBD1. Trimming cost V 0 bases and J 1 base; bases outside gene matches: 12. The CDR3 totals 19 residues. Germline V gene data show CDR1 as MNHEY and CDR2 as SMNVEV (reference sequence). CDR3 coding DNA: TGTGCCAGCAGTTTATCCGTAATCGCCGGGACAGGGGAATCCTACGAGCAGTACTTC. Translated: CASSLSVIAGTGESYEQYF.

The chain uses TRBV30 and TRBJ1-2; perhaps TRBD1 as D (6 bases). V was clipped by 8 bases and J by 2 bases, with 12 bases between them. Looked up from germline, CDR1 is GTSNPN and CDR2 is SVGIG (reference sequence). The CDR3 covers 12 residues. As DNA, the CDR3 is TGTGCCAGTCAACAGGGAAACTATGGCTACACCTTC. This codes for CASQQGNYGYTF. Full variable domain (remainder filled in from reference TRBV30 and TRBJ1-2): SQTIHQWPATLVQPVGSPLSLECTVEGTSNPNLYWYRQAAGRGLQLLFYSVGIGQISSEVPQNLSASRPQDRQFILSSKKLLLSDSGFYLCASQQGNYGYTFGSGTRLTVV.

In regard to this clone: Other DNA sequences in this specimen translate into the identical CDR3. The chain recombines TRBV29-1 with TRBJ2-7, with D possibly matching TRBD2 (5 bases). There are 12 residues in the CDR3. Germline CDR1 SQVTM, CDR2 ANQGSEA. The V end lost 4 bases, the J end lost 1 base, and 8 bases lay between the germline ends. CDR3 sequence: CSVVRGSYEQYF. The CDR3 bases are TGCAGCGTTGTCCGGGGTTCCTACGAGCAGTACTTC.

As DNA, the CDR3 is TGCGCCAGCAGCCAATGGGTCGGAGAGACCCAGTACTTC. It yields the protein CASSQWVGETQYF. The chain recombines TRBV4-1 with TRBJ2-5; D remains ambiguous. The V end was cut by 2 bases, the J end by 4 bases, with 8 bases between. Per the germline V gene, CDR1 is MGHRA and CDR2 is YSYEKL. This CDR3 has 13 residues.

This CDR3 is CAWSRQNTEAFF. The CDR3 bases are TGTGCCTGGAGTAGACAGAACACTGAAGCTTTCTTT. This rearrangement joins TRBV30 to TRBJ1-1; D call uncertain. V lost 2 bases to trimming and J lost 1 base, with 5 bases between them. The germline V gene has CDR1 GTSNPN and CDR2 SVGIG (reference sequence). CDR3 length equals 12 residues.

The CDR3 DNA is TGCAGCGGGCGGGACGCCGTTGAAGCTTTCTTT. The encoded protein is CSGRDAVEAFF. The chain couples TRBV29-1 to TRBJ1-1; possibly TRBD1 for D (5 bases). The germline V gene encodes CDR1 SQVTM and CDR2 ANQGSEA. V was shortened by 7 bases and J by 7 bases, with 13 bases between the two germline ends. The CDR3 is made up of 11 amino acids.

The CDR3 nucleotides are TGCGCCAGCAGCTTGAGGCAGGGGAGGAACTATGGCTACACCTTC. Translating gives CASSLRQGRNYGYTF. The chain has TRBV5-1 and TRBJ1-2; tentative D call: TRBD1 (6 bases). Germline V CDR1 and CDR2: SGHRS, YFSETQ. Trimming took 1 base from V and 2 from J, leaving 12 bases between them. The CDR3 has 15 amino acids.

The chain combines TRBV29-1 with TRBJ1-4; D might be TRBD1 (5 bases). V lost 4 bases to trimming and J lost 1 base, with 7 bases between them. This CDR3 is built from 13 residues. Germline loops: CDR1 SQVTM, CDR2 ANQGSEA. In DNA, the CDR3 is TGCAGCGTTGCCGACAGAACTAATGAAAAACTGTTTTTT. The encoded protein is CSVADRTNEKLFF.

This clone was detected a few times. This sequence joins TRBV6-5 and TRBJ2-7, with D possibly called TRBD1 or TRBD2 (5 bases each). CDR3 length: 15 amino acids. The germline V gene encodes CDR1 MNHEY and CDR2 SVGAGI. The ends were cut back, 4 bases at V and 6 bases at J, with 19 bases in the middle. CDR3 nucleotides: TGTGCCAGCAGTTTCCGGGACCCCACCGCGAGCGAGCAGTACTTC. This translates into CASSFRDPTASEQYF.

V is TRBV5-1 and J is TRBJ1-2; D may be TRBD1 (5 bases). Trimming removed 5 bases at V and 4 bases at J, with 15 bases between. CDR1 and CDR2 (germline): SGHRS, YFSETQ. There are 14 residues in the CDR3. CDR3: CASRRGTGGYGYTF. CDR3 DNA sequence: TGCGCCAGCAGACGGGGAACAGGCGGCTATGGCTACACCTTC.

The chain couples TRBV10-3 to TRBJ2-3, with 13 bases aligning to TRBD2. The V and J ends lost 2 bases and 5 bases, in that order; junction bases with no gene match: 4. Germline V gene data show CDR1 as ENHRY and CDR2 as SYGVKD. The CDR3 runs to 16 residues. CDR3: CAISETTSGGRDTQYF. The DNA for the CDR3 is TGTGCCATCAGTGAGACGACTAGCGGGGGGCGAGATACGCAGTATTTT.

This clone has only one observation. The genes are TRBV30 and TRBJ2-7, with D perhaps TRBD1 (5 bases). Looked up from germline, CDR1 is GTSNPN and CDR2 is SVGIG (reference sequence). Trimming shortened V by 2 bases and J by 3 bases, and 8 bases separated the two germline ends. This CDR3 region has 12 residues. The CDR3 here is CAWSTDSYEQYF. The CDR3 DNA reads as TGTGCCTGGAGTACAGACAGCTACGAGCAGTACTTC.

The V gene is TRBV5-1, the J gene TRBJ2-2; 8 positions agree with TRBD1. Germline assignment: CDR1 SGHRS and CDR2 YFSETQ. This CDR3 has 14 residues. V lost 1 base and J lost 5; bases outside the gene matches: 1. The CDR3 nucleotides read TGCGCCAGCAGCTTGAGGACAGGGACCGGGGAGCTGTTTTTT. It yields the protein CASSLRTGTGELFF.

The chain has TRBV9 and TRBJ2-5, with D tentatively TRBD2 (5 bases). This CDR3 spans 14 amino acids. With 4 bases removed from V and 1 base from J, the gap between germline ends came to 11 bases. Germline lookup yields CDR1 SGDLS and CDR2 YYNGEE. CDR3 sequence reads: CASSPAALQETQYF. The CDR3 nucleotides read TGTGCCAGCAGCCCAGCGGCGCTCCAAGAGACCCAGTACTTC.

This clone was detected only once. The DNA for the CDR3 is TGTGCCAGCACCTCCCCCCCGGCAGTGGATGGCTACACCTTC. This translates into CASTSPPAVDGYTF. This chain connects TRBV7-9 to TRBJ1-2, with D uncertain. This CDR3 is built from 14 residues. Per germline, CDR1 SEHNR and CDR2 FQNEAQ (reference sequence). V dropped 7 bases and J dropped 6 bases, with 18 bases sitting between them. The full variable domain, in which reference TRBV7-9 and TRBJ1-2 provide the parts outside the CDR3, is DTGVSQNPRHKITKRGQNVTFRCDPISEHNRLYWYRQTLGQGPEFLTYFQNEAQLEKSRLLSDRFSAERPKGSFSTLEIQRTEQGDSAMYLCASTSPPAVDGYTFGSGTRLTVV.